The present entry profiles one TCR beta chain with its context. RNA totalling about 0.45 to 1 ug underwent reverse transcription with random hexamers. Multiplex PCR with immunoSEQ amplified the TCR beta CDR3 across 54 Vbeta and 13 Jbeta. TCRdb reanalysed the immunoSEQ multiplex PCR reads using MiXCR and keeps one entry per CDR3 protein. The data show approximately 120,000 distinct CDR3 sequences, about nine tenths seen once. This sample stems from a study of CD8 T cells in Susac syndrome. While CD8+ and CD4+ T cells were isolated negatively, TEMRA cells were enriched by FACS. Sequenced sample: CD4+ T cells from PBMCs. The receptor was isolated from a human donor in good health.

The CDR3 DNA reads TGTGCCAGCAGCCAACTCTCTCTCGGGAGGGGCAGCTCCTACAATGAGCAGTTCTTC. Protein product: CASSQLSLGRGSSYNEQFF. This chain links TRBV3-1 with TRBJ2-1; 8 nucleotides agree with TRBD2. CDR3 length: 19 amino acids. Unmatched junction bases numbered 12, after V lost 2 bases and J lost 0 bases. Germline V gene sequence: CDR1 LGHDT, CDR2 YNNKEL (reference sequence).